The present T cell receptor beta chain was sequenced within a study of T-cell reconstitution after alpha-beta-depleted transplantation in children. Molecular barcoding with unique molecular identifiers was used for the TCRbeta library. One entry per CDR3 protein, called by TCRdb with MiXCR from the PCR reads. The data hold around 670,000 distinct CDR3 sequences, with around 13% observed a single time. This CDR3 is 11 amino acids long. Comment on this clonotype: At one of its ends the junction is not consistent with the germline gene, which may arise from a read error.

The V gene is TRBV12-3 or TRBV12-4, the J gene TRBJ2-5; D call uncertain. This sample comprised PBMCs, obtained before TCRalphabeta/CD19-depleted stem cell transplant. The clonotype comes from a girl aged 2-10 years with congenital amegakaryocytic thrombocytopenia, due to receive a stem cell transplant. The CDR3 is CASRSQETQSF. CDR3 DNA: TGTGCCAGCAGGTCACAAGAGACCCAGTCCTTC.